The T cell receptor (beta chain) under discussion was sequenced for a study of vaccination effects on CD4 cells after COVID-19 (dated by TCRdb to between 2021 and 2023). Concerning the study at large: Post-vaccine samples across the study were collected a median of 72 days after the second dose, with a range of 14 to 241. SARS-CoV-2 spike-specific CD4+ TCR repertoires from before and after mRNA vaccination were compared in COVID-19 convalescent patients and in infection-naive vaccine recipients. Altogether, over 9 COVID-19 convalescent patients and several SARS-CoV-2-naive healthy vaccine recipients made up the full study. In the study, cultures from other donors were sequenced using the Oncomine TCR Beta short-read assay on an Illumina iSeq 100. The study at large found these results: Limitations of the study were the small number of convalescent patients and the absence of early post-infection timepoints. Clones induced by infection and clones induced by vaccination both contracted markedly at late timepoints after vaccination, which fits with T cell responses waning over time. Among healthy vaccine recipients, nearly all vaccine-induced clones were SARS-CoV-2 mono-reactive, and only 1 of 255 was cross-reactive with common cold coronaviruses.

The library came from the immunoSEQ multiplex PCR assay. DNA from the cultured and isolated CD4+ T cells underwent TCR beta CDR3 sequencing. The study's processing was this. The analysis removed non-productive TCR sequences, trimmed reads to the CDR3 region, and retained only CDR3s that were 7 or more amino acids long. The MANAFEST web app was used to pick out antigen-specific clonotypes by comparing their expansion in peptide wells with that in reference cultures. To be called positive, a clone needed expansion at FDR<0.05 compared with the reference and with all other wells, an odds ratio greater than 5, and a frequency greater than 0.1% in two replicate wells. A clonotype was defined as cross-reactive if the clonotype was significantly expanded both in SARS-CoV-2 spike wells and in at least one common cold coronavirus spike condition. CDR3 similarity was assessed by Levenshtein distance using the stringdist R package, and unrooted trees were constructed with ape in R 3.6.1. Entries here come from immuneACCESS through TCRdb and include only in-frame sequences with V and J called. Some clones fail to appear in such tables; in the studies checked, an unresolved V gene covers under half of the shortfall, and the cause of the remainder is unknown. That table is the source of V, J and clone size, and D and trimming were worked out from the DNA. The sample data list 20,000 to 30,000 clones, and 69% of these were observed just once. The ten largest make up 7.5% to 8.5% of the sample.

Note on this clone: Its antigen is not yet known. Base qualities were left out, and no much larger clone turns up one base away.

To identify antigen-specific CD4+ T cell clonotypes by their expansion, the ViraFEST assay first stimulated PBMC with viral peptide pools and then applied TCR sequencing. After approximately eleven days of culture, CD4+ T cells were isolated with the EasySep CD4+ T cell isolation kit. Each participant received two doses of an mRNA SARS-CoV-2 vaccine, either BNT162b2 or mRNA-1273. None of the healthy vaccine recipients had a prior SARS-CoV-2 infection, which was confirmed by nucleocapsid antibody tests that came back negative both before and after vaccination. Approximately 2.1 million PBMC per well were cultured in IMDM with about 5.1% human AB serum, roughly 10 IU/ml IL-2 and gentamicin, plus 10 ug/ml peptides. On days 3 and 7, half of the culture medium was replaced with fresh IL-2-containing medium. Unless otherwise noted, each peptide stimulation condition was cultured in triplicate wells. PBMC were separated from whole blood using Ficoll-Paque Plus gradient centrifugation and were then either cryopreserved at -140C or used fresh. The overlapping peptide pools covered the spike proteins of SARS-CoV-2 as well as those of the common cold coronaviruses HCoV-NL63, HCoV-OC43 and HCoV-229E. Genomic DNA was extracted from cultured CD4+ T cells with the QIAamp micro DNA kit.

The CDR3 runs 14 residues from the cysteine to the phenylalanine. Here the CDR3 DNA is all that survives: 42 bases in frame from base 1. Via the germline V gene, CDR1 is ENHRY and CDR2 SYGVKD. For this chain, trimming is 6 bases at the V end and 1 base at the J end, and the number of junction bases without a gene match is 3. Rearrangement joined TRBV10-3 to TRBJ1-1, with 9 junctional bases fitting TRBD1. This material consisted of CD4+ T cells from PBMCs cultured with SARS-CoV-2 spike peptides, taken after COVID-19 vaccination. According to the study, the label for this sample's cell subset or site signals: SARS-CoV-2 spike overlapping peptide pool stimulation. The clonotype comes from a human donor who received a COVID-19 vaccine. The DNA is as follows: TGTGCCATCAGCAAACAGGGGGCGAACACTGAAGCTTTCTTT. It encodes CAISKQGANTEAFF.